The 13 T cell receptor beta chains presented below share a single source sample, sequenced in a study of blood T cells in healthy people across ages. The authors ran a second PCR of roughly 7 to 11 cycles using a sample-barcoded 5' primer and a J-beta primer mix. TCRdb analysed the 5' RACE reads with MiXCR anew, one entry per CDR3 protein. The sample has some 640,000 distinct CDR3 sequences; approximately 50% are singletons. The sequenced sample consisted of blood. The receptors originated from a woman aged 60-75 years in good health.

The chain recombines TRBV20-1 with TRBJ2-3; TRBD2 matches 7 bases. Looked up from germline, CDR1 is DFQATT and CDR2 is SNEGSKA (reference sequence). This CDR3 contains 15 residues. The ends lost 3 bases at V and 0 bases at J; junction bases unmatched: 6. CDR3 nucleotides: TGCAGTGCTAGTCCCGGGAGGACTAGCACAGATACGCAGTATTTT. Translating gives CSASPGRTSTDTQYF.

The chain has TRBV12-3 or TRBV12-4 and TRBJ1-1; unclear D gene. V was trimmed by 3 bases and J by 10 bases, leaving 12 bases between them. The length of the CDR3 is 12 residues. As DNA, the CDR3 is TGTGCCAGCAGTTTCAGCGTTACGGGAGCTTTCTTT. Amino acids: CASSFSVTGAFF.

The genes are TRBV9 and TRBJ2-4; 14 nucleotides align to TRBD2. The J call may be in error: the DNA end matches TRBJ2-7 better. The CDR3 is made up of 17 amino acids. The germline CDR1 and CDR2 sequences are SGDLS and YYNGEE. The CDR3 bases are TGTGCCAGCAGCGCGGGACTAGCGGGAGTAGATTCCTACGAGCAGTACTTC. The encoded protein is CASSAGLAGVDSYEQYF.

The V call is TRBV20-1, the J call TRBJ1-6, with D perhaps matching TRBD1 (5 bases). Germline V lookup: CDR1 DFQATT, CDR2 SNEGSKA (reference sequence). The CDR3 covers 17 residues. The V and J ends lost 0 bases and 0 bases respectively, with 12 bases between them. CDR3 amino acids: CSAREGRVNSYNSPLHF. The CDR3 DNA follows: TGCAGTGCTAGAGAGGGCAGGGTAAACTCCTATAATTCACCCCTCCACTTT.

This chain links TRBV28 with TRBJ2-4, with D perhaps matching TRBD1 (5 bases). Deletions cut 2 bases from V and 6 bases from J, with 11 bases between. Germline V lookup: CDR1 MDHEN, CDR2 SYDVKM. This CDR3 has 14 amino acids. CDR3 nucleotides: TGTGCCAGCAGTTTACAGGGCCCGAGAAACATTCAGTACTTC. Its protein is CASSLQGPRNIQYF.

The chain employs TRBV18 and TRBJ2-7; D is perhaps TRBD1 or TRBD2 (5 bases each). Trimming left V 3 bases short and J 5 bases short, with 11 bases between. The CDR3 loop spans 13 amino acids. CDR1 KGHSH and CDR2 LQKENI come from the germline V gene. CDR3 coding DNA: TGTGCCAGCTCACCGACGGGGACCGACGAGCAGTACTTC. Translation gives CASSPTGTDEQYF.

The rearrangement uses TRBV29-1 and TRBJ2-3; TRBD1 is a possible D gene (5 bases). V lost 5 bases and J lost 0, with 18 bases in between. Germline loops: CDR1 SQVTM, CDR2 ANQGSEA. The CDR3 sequence is 16 residues long. In nucleotides, the CDR3 is TGCAGCGTTCTCCCCCTCAGGGCCCAAAGCACAGATACGCAGTATTTT. It encodes CSVLPLRAQSTDTQYF.

This clonotype was counted a few times. The genes are TRBV24-1 and TRBJ2-3; D unresolved. This CDR3 has 13 residues. Germline V gene sequence: CDR1 KGHDR, CDR2 SFDVKD. Trimming left V 9 bases short and J 2 bases short, with 11 bases between. The CDR3 here is CATSQDLTDTQYF. Written as DNA, the CDR3 is TGTGCCACCTCACAAGACCTCACAGATACGCAGTATTTT.

V is TRBV20-1 and J is TRBJ2-1, with 12 positions matching TRBD2. Germline assignment: CDR1 DFQATT and CDR2 SNEGSKA (reference sequence). The CDR3 has 12 residues. J was trimmed by 10 bases and V by 4 bases; bases with no gene match: 2. The CDR3 sequence: CSATLAGGEQFF. DNA of the CDR3: TGCAGTGCTACGCTAGCGGGAGGGGAGCAGTTCTTC.

The chain is built from TRBV29-1 and TRBJ2-1; TRBD2 matches at 9 bases. Germline V gene sequence: CDR1 SQVTM, CDR2 ANQGSEA. CDR3 length equals 15 residues. J lost 7 bases, V lost 6 bases, and 13 bases had no gene match. The CDR3 nucleotides read TGCAGCGTCGCCAATCCCCCTAGCGGGACTAATGAGCAGTTCTTC. Its translation: CSVANPPSGTNEQFF.

The chain employs TRBV27 and TRBJ2-4; no definite D call. The DNA matches TRBJ2-7 better at its end, which makes the J call doubtful. The germline V gene encodes CDR1 MNHEY and CDR2 SMNVEV (reference sequence). This CDR3 has 14 amino acids. The CDR3 nucleotides read TGTGCCAGCAGCCCCGAAAGGGTGAGAGGCGAGCAGTACTTC. It translates to CASSPERVRGEQYF.

The V call is TRBV5-1, the J call TRBJ2-1, with 7 positions matching TRBD2. The CDR3 consists of 15 residues. The V gene's germline CDR1 is SGHRS and CDR2 YFSETQ. The trim removed 0 bases at V and 8 bases at J, leaving 8 bases unmatched. The CDR3 loop reads CASSLGGGSFYEQFF. For the CDR3, the DNA is TGCGCCAGCAGCTTGGGTGGCGGGAGTTTTTATGAGCAGTTCTTC. Complete variable domain (other parts from reference TRBV5-1 and TRBJ2-1): KAGVTQTPRYLIKTRGQQVTLSCSPISGHRSVSWYQQTPGQGLQFLFEYFSETQRNKGNFPGRFSGRQFSNSRSEMNVSTLELGDSALYLCASSLGGGSFYEQFFGPGTRLTVL.

Only a few counts were recorded for this clonotype. The chain couples TRBV6-2 or TRBV6-3 to TRBJ2-7; 9 bases match TRBD1. This CDR3 comprises 18 residues. Germline V gene sequence: CDR1 MNHEY, CDR2 SVGEGT. V gave up 6 bases and J gave up 1 base; unmatched junction bases: 16. The CDR3 sequence is CASSHRPRTGAVSYEQYF. CDR3 DNA: TGTGCCAGCAGCCACAGGCCGAGGACAGGGGCCGTATCCTACGAGCAGTACTTC.